This entry lists 5 T cell receptor beta chains sequenced from one sample in a study of blood T cell repertoires in COVID-19. Assay used: immunoSEQ multiplex PCR; TCRdb lists only in-frame clones, some missing. The profile covers about 220,000 clones, with roughly 84% appearing a single time and 5.5% to 7.5% taken by the ten largest. The source material was PBMCs or T cells enriched from blood (not recorded which). All receptors derive from a woman between 35 and 50 years old who had recovered from COVID-19.

The V and J genes are TRBV7-8 and TRBJ1-4; 9 bases are shared with TRBD1. Germline loops: CDR1 SGHVS, CDR2 FQNEAQ. CDR3 length: 17 amino acids. V trimming: 4 bases; J trimming: 4 bases; junction bases outside the gene matches: 10. The CDR3 nucleotides read TGTGCCAGCAGCTCGGGACAGGGCTTGGGGCATAATGAAAAACTGTTTTTT. Its protein is CASSSGQGLGHNEKLFF.

The rearrangement uses TRBV7-2 and TRBJ2-6; D may be TRBD2 (6 bases). The germline V gene has CDR1 SGHTA and CDR2 FQGNSA. The V and J ends lost 1 base and 2 bases respectively, with 9 bases between them. This CDR3 has 16 amino acids. CDR3 coding DNA: TGTGCCAGCAGCTTAGGTCCGGGGGCTGGGGCCAACGTCCTGACTTTC. Translated, it gives CASSLGPGAGANVLTF.

In DNA, the CDR3 is TGTGCCAGCAGCACGACGGATACAGGGGAGCGAGAAGCTTTCTTT. Amino acids: CASSTTDTGEREAFF. This chain uses TRBV6-6 with TRBJ1-1; 7 positions agree with TRBD1. Germline assignment: CDR1 MNHNY and CDR2 SVGAGI (reference sequence). This CDR3 is 15 amino acids long. The J segment lost 8 bases and the V segment lost 6 bases, leaving 15 bases of the junction unmatched.

With regard to this clone: The conserved phenylalanine or tryptophan normally closing the CDR3 is absent here, so this likely arose from a read error. Because the CDR3's place on the DNA is in doubt, the DNA is left out and the CDR3 is given as listed by TCRdb. This rearrangement joins TRBV18 to TRBJ1-2. The CDR3 is 11 residues long, counting both termini. Germline V gene data show CDR1 as KGHSH and CDR2 as LQKENI. CDR3 in amino acids: CASSPFRRTEV.

This clone turned up a few times. J is TRBJ2-7 and V is TRBV14; D is possibly TRBD1 (5 bases). V was trimmed by 5 bases and J by 3 bases, leaving 8 bases between them. Per germline, CDR1 SGHDN and CDR2 FVKESK. CDR3 length equals 12 residues. The CDR3 sequence is CASSRTGYEQYF. Here the CDR3 DNA reads TGTGCCAGCAGCAGAACAGGCTACGAGCAGTACTTC. The full variable domain, rest sourced from reference TRBV14 and TRBJ2-7, is EAGVTQFPSHSVIEKGQTVTLRCDPISGHDNLYWYRRVMGKEIKFLLHFVKESKQDESGMPNNRFLAERTGGTYSTLKVQPAELEDSGVYFCASSRTGYEQYFGPGTRLTVT.